This T cell receptor beta chain was sequenced for a study of blood T cell repertoires in COVID-19. As for the study in general: T cells, B-cell-depleted T cells, or PBMCs provided the cDNA or gDNA that served as material.

V trimming: 4 bases; J trimming: 1 base; junction bases outside the gene matches: 7. This CDR3 contains 16 residues. The table came from immunoSEQ multiplex PCR; TCRdb's copy has only in-frame clones and leaves some out. Of under 250,000 clones listed, approximately 80% were seen once; the top ten hold around 4%. This TCR was sampled from a young man with acute COVID-19. Sequencing was done on a sample of PBMCs or T cells enriched from blood (not recorded which). V usage is TRBV5-3 and J usage is TRBJ1-5; 8 bases map to TRBD1. TRBV5-3 carries the ORF label, with uncertain function. The CDR3, as DNA: TGTGCCAGAAGCCGGACAGGGCCCGGCAGCAATCAGCCCCAGCATTTT. Its translation: CARSRTGPGSNQPQHF.